The 22 T cell receptor beta chains below were found in one sample sequenced in a study of OX40 agonist ivuxolimab in advanced cancers. Profiled with immunoSEQ multiplex PCR; TCRdb holds only in-frame clones, not every one. This sample has around 76,000 clones, with less than 90% found just once. The sequencing used CD4+ or CD8+ T cells sorted from blood, collected in a trial of the OX40 agonist ivuxolimab. The origin of the receptors is an adult with an advanced solid tumor such as melanoma, head and neck, liver or kidney cancer.

The CDR3 here is CASQTGSTEAFF. For the CDR3, the DNA is TGTGCCAGCCAGACAGGGAGCACTGAAGCTTTCTTT. V and J are TRBV6-1 and TRBJ1-1; 7 bases are shared with TRBD1. From germline, CDR1 is MNHNS and CDR2 SASEGT. V shed 8 bases and J 4 bases; nucleotides not matched to a gene: 4. This CDR3 spans 12 amino acids.

CDR3 nucleotide sequence: TGTGCCAGCAGTTACGGCAGGTCATACGAGCAGTACTTC. Protein sequence: CASSYGRSYEQYF. The chain couples TRBV27 to TRBJ2-7, with D uncertain. The germline V gene has CDR1 MNHEY and CDR2 SMNVEV (reference sequence). Trimming stripped 4 bases from V and 4 bases from J, with 11 bases between. The CDR3 is made up of 13 amino acids.

V is TRBV5-1 and J is TRBJ1-1; 8 nucleotides match TRBD1. Per the germline V gene, CDR1 is SGHRS and CDR2 is YFSETQ. The CDR3 is 14 amino acids. V dropped 4 bases and J dropped 7; count of bases not matched to a gene: 9. The DNA for the CDR3 is TGCGCCAGCAGCAGTACCGGGACAGGTAGTGAAGCTTTCTTT. It yields the protein CASSSTGTGSEAFF.

This clone was seen a single time. The chain carries TRBV6-4 and TRBJ2-2; TRBD2 matches at 7 bases. The CDR3 has 14 amino acids. V shed 4 bases and J 3 bases; nucleotides not matched to a gene: 2. The germline gives CDR1 MRHNA, CDR2 SNTAGT. The CDR3 is CASSGGSDTGELFF. The CDR3 DNA is TGTGCCAGCAGTGGCGGGAGTGACACCGGGGAGCTGTTTTTT.

V and J are TRBV7-9 and TRBJ2-2; 7 nucleotides align to TRBD2. The germline CDR1 and CDR2 sequences are SEHNR and FQNEAQ (reference sequence). This CDR3 region has 16 residues. Unmatched junction bases numbered 14, after V lost 5 bases and J lost 8 bases. CDR3 sequence: CASSNTGTTSWGELFF. The CDR3 coding sequence is TGTGCCAGCAGCAACACCGGGACTACCTCTTGGGGGGAGCTGTTTTTT.

The chain combines TRBV6-1 with TRBJ2-2; no firm D call. Germline lookup yields CDR1 MNHNS and CDR2 SASEGT. Trimming stripped 7 bases from V and 1 base from J, with 13 bases between. The length of the CDR3 is 15 residues. In DNA, the CDR3 is TGTGCCAGCACCAGACTGGCGATGAACACCGGGGAGCTGTTTTTT. Translation gives CASTRLAMNTGELFF.

V usage is TRBV6-6 and J usage is TRBJ2-7; 10 nucleotides line up with TRBD2. The CDR3 runs 14 residues. CDR1 and CDR2 from the germline V gene are MNHNY and SVGAGI (reference sequence). V was pared by 7 bases and J by 4 bases, with 7 bases of the junction left unmatched. In DNA form, the CDR3 reads TGTGCCAGCAATCTAGCGGGAGATTCGTACGAGCAGTACTTC. Its translation is CASNLAGDSYEQYF.

This clone occurred a few times. The chain uses TRBV28 and TRBJ1-1; D uncertain. Germline V gives CDR1 MDHEN, CDR2 SYDVKM. Between the trimmed V and J ends, which lost 9 bases and 5 bases, there was a span of 13 bases. CDR3 length equals 12 residues. The chain's CDR3 is CASHRVLTEAFF. The CDR3 region has the DNA TGTGCCAGTCACCGAGTACTAACTGAAGCTTTCTTT.

J is TRBJ1-2 and V is TRBV6-1; D possibly corresponds to TRBD1 (5 bases). The germline V gene has CDR1 MNHNS and CDR2 SASEGT. V shed 7 bases and J shed 0 bases, with 15 bases lying between them. This CDR3 has 15 amino acids. The CDR3 loop is CASKGRGRTNYGYTF. Written as DNA, the CDR3 is TGTGCCAGCAAAGGAAGGGGACGGACTAACTATGGCTACACCTTC.

The J gene is TRBJ2-7, the V gene TRBV10-2, with D possibly being TRBD2 (6 bases). Germline V gene sequence: CDR1 WSHSY, CDR2 SAAADI. The CDR3 consists of 14 residues. Trimming stripped 8 bases from V and 0 bases from J, with 14 bases between. The CDR3 spells CASSPGLDSYEQYF. DNA of the CDR3: TGCGCCAGCTCGCCGGGACTCGACTCCTACGAGCAGTACTTC.

A few counts support this clone. The rearrangement joins TRBV20-1 to TRBJ2-4; D remains ambiguous. This CDR3 comprises 10 residues. V was shortened by 3 bases and J by 6 bases, with 3 bases between the two germline ends. Germline values: CDR1 DFQATT, CDR2 SNEGSKA (reference sequence). Written as DNA, the CDR3 is TGCAGTGCTAGCTCAAACATTCAGTACTTC. It is translated as CSASSNIQYF.

The chain is built from TRBV5-1 and TRBJ1-5, with TRBD1 as a possible D gene (6 bases). The CDR3 sequence is 15 residues long. Trimming stripped 0 bases from V and 4 bases from J, with 11 bases between. Germline lookup yields CDR1 SGHRS and CDR2 YFSETQ. The CDR3 DNA reads as TGCGCCAGCAGCTTGGCCCAGGGGCCTAATCAGCCCCAGCATTTT. Translated, it gives CASSLAQGPNQPQHF. Full variable domain (missing parts from reference TRBV5-1 and TRBJ1-5): KAGVTQTPRYLIKTRGQQVTLSCSPISGHRSVSWYQQTPGQGLQFLFEYFSETQRNKGNFPGRFSGRQFSNSRSEMNVSTLELGDSALYLCASSLAQGPNQPQHFGDGTRLSIL.

The chain carries TRBV28 and TRBJ2-7; D not certain. This CDR3 is 13 amino acids long. The V end was cut by 5 bases, the J end by 1 base, with 9 bases between. Germline V lookup: CDR1 MDHEN, CDR2 SYDVKM. CDR3 loop: CASSARLSYEQYF. In DNA, the CDR3 is TGTGCCAGCAGTGCTCGACTGTCCTACGAGCAGTACTTC. The full variable domain, its missing parts supplied by reference TRBV28 and TRBJ2-7, is DVKVTQSSRYLVKRTGEKVFLECVQDMDHENMFWYRQDPGLGLRLIYFSYDVKMKEKGDIPEGYSVSREKKERFSLILESASTNQTSMYLCASSARLSYEQYFGPGTRLTVT.

The chain couples TRBV7-9 to TRBJ1-1; D gene uncertain. There are 12 residues in the CDR3. V lost 3 bases, J lost 1 base, and 3 bases lay in between. CDR1 is SEHNR, CDR2 FQNEAQ, per germline (reference sequence). CDR3 protein: CASSFRNTEAFF. In DNA, the CDR3 is TGTGCCAGCAGCTTTAGGAACACTGAAGCTTTCTTT.

The V and J genes are TRBV7-9 and TRBJ2-7, with TRBD2 identical over 7 bases. Germline CDR1 reads SEHNR; CDR2 reads FQNEAQ (reference sequence). The V segment lost 5 bases and the J segment 7 bases; nucleotides outside the gene matches: 8. This CDR3 contains 13 residues. The CDR3 DNA reads TGTGCCAGCAGCCAGACGGCAGCGGGGGAGCAGTACTTC. Amino acid sequence: CASSQTAAGEQYF. Full variable domain (outside the CDR3, taken from reference TRBV7-9 and TRBJ2-7): DTGVSQNPRHKITKRGQNVTFRCDPISEHNRLYWYRQTLGQGPEFLTYFQNEAQLEKSRLLSDRFSAERPKGSFSTLEIQRTEQGDSAMYLCASSQTAAGEQYFGPGTRLTVT.

The chain is built from TRBV6-6 and TRBJ1-5; D gene ambiguous. The CDR3 is made up of 13 amino acids. CDR1 is MNHNY and CDR2 is SVGAGI in the germline V gene (reference sequence). The V and J ends lost 6 bases and 8 bases respectively, with 14 bases between them. The CDR3, as DNA: TGTGCCAGCAGCGAGGCCCCCTTCAAGCCCCAGCATTTT. The encoded protein is CASSEAPFKPQHF.

The gene calls are TRBV30 and TRBJ1-4; 9 positions match TRBD1. The CDR3 is made up of 14 amino acids. The ends lost 1 base at V and 7 bases at J; junction bases unmatched: 4. CDR1 is GTSNPN and CDR2 is SVGIG in the germline V gene (reference sequence). CDR3 DNA sequence: TGTGCCTGGAGTGACGGGACAGGGATTGAAAAACTGTTTTTT. Translating gives CAWSDGTGIEKLFF.

V and J are TRBV6-1 and TRBJ2-5, with TRBD2 matching over 9 bases. This CDR3 spans 15 amino acids. Germline V gene sequence: CDR1 MNHNS, CDR2 SASEGT. The J segment lost 1 base and the V segment lost 8 bases, leaving 8 bases of the junction unmatched. The CDR3 protein is CASSLAGGLQETQYF. CDR3 sequence (DNA): TGTGCCAGCTCACTAGCGGGCGGACTCCAAGAGACCCAGTACTTC.

This clone has a single count. V usage is TRBV10-3 and J usage is TRBJ2-1; TRBD2 matches 11 bases. Germline loops: CDR1 ENHRY, CDR2 SYGVKD. The CDR3 covers 14 residues. The V segment lost 6 bases and the J segment 6 bases; nucleotides outside the gene matches: 4. CDR3 DNA: TGTGCCATCAGCCTGACTAGCGGGACCAATGAGCAGTTCTTC. Residues: CAISLTSGTNEQFF.

This chain uses TRBV10-3 with TRBJ2-1, with TRBD2 matching 13 bases. The CDR3 has 14 residues. V dropped 8 bases and J dropped 10; count of bases not matched to a gene: 8. Per the germline V gene, CDR1 is ENHRY and CDR2 is SYGVKD. Written as DNA, the CDR3 is TGTGCCATCGGGACTAGCGGGGCCCTGGGGGAGCAGTTCTTC. Its protein is CAIGTSGALGEQFF.

This sequence joins TRBV7-2 and TRBJ2-3; no reliable D call. Trimming shortened V by 1 base and J by 4 bases, and 3 bases separated the two germline ends. This CDR3 spans 12 amino acids. CDR1 is SGHTA and CDR2 is FQGNSA in the germline V gene. This CDR3 reads CASSLGADTQYF. CDR3 nucleotides: TGTGCCAGCAGCTTAGGGGCAGATACGCAGTATTTT.

In this sample, this clone turned up once. The chain recombines TRBV6-5 with TRBJ2-7; TRBD1 matches 9 bases. The germline V gene has CDR1 MNHEY and CDR2 SVGAGI. This CDR3 has 13 residues. The trim removed 7 bases at V and 3 bases at J, leaving 4 bases unmatched. The CDR3 here is CASTGQGSYEQYF. The CDR3 DNA follows: TGTGCCAGCACTGGACAGGGGAGCTACGAGCAGTACTTC.